This T cell receptor (beta chain) was captured by sequencing in a study of blood T cell repertoires in COVID-19. TCRdb's table, derived via immunoSEQ multiplex PCR, lists solely in-frame clones and lacks some. The table includes some 130,000 clones, around three quarters detected once. CDR1 and CDR2 (germline): LGHDT, YNNKEL (reference sequence). V shed 3 bases and J 6 bases; nucleotides not matched to a gene: 4. The CDR3 is 14 residues long. This chain connects TRBV3-1 (or the pseudogene TRBV3-2) to TRBJ2-2, with 7 bases lining up with TRBD1. The sequence derives from a human donor in a cohort sampled during active COVID-19. The specimen sequenced was peripheral blood. CDR3 DNA: TGTGCCAGCAGCCAGGTAGACAGGGCCGGGGAGCTGTTTTTT. Translating gives CASSQVDRAGELFF.